This T cell receptor (beta chain) appears in the sequencing data of a study of vaccination and CD4 T cells after COVID-19. In the study overall: Either the Pfizer-BioNTech BNT162b2 or Moderna mRNA-1273 vaccine was given as two doses. At days 161 to 241 post-vaccination, as well as at day 14, a few convalescent patients were sampled. Study-wide results and caveats: The median SARS-CoV-2-reactive clonotype number increased from around 21 to 38, without statistical significance.

Cultured CD4+ T-cell DNA underwent Oncomine TCR Beta short-read sequencing. TCRdb called the PCR reads again in MiXCR, with one record for every CDR3 protein. There are about 22,000 distinct CDR3 sequences in the sample; 35% to 45% occur only once, and around 27% lies in the top ten. With respect to this clonotype: Its target is not known.

The CDR3 loop spans 13 amino acids. The germline V gene encodes CDR1 DFQATT and CDR2 SNEGSKA (reference sequence). V trimming: 4 bases; J trimming: 7 bases; junction bases outside the gene matches: 5. Time point meaning: late sampling 161 to 241 days after vaccination in a few convalescent patients. This sample's treatment: roughly 10-day PBMC culture with coronavirus spike peptide pools or control peptides (ViraFEST assay). TCR sequencing followed the expansion of antigen-specific T cells with peptide pools in ViraFEST. The V call is TRBV20-1, the J call TRBJ2-1; 9 bases are shared with TRBD2. This receptor was obtained from a human donor who had recovered from COVID-19. Here the sequenced sample was CD4+ T cells from blood, cultured in vitro, taken about 7 months after SARS-CoV-2 vaccination. This CDR3 reads CSATSGNGNEQFF. Here the CDR3 DNA reads TGCAGTGCTACTAGCGGGAACGGGAATGAGCAGTTCTTC.